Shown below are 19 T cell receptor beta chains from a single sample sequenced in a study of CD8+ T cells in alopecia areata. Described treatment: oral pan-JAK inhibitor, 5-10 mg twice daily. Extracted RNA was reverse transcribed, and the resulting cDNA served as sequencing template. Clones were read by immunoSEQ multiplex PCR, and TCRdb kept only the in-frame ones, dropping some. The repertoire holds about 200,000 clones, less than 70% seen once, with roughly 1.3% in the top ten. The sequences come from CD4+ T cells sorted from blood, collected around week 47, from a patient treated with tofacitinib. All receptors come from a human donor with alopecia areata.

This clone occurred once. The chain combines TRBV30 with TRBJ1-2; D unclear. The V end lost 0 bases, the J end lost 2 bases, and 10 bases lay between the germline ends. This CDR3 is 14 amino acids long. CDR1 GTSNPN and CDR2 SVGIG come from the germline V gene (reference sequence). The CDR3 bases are TGTGCCTGGAGTGTATACACAGCGAACTATGGCTACACCTTC. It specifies CAWSVYTANYGYTF. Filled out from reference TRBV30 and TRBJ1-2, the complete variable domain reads SQTIHQWPATLVQPVGSPLSLECTVEGTSNPNLYWYRQAAGRGLQLLFYSVGIGQISSEVPQNLSASRPQDRQFILSSKKLLLSDSGFYLCAWSVYTANYGYTFGSGTRLTVV.

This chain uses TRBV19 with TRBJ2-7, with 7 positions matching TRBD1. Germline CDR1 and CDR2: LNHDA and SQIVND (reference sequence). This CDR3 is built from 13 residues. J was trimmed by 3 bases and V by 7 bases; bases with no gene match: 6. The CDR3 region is CASNSWDSYEQYF. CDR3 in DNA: TGTGCCAGTAATTCCTGGGACAGCTACGAGCAGTACTTC.

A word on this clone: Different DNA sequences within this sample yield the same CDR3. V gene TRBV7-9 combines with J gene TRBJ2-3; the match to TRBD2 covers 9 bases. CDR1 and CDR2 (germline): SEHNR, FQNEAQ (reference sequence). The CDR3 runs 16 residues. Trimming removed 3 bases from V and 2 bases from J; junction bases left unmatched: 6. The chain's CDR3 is CASSFGLAGDTDTQYF. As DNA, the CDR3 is TGTGCCAGCAGCTTTGGGTTAGCGGGGGACACAGATACGCAGTATTTT.

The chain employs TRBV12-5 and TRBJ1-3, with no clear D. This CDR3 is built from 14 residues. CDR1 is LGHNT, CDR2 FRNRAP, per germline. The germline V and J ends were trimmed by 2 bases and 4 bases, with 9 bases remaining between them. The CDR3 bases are TGTGCTAGTGGTTTGCCGGCCCTCGGAAACACCATATATTTT. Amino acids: CASGLPALGNTIYF.

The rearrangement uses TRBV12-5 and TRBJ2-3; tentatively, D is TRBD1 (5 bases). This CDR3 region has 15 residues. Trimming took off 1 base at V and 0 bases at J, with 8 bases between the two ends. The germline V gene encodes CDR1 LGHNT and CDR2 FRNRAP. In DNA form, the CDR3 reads TGTGCTAGTGGTTTGGGGGCAGGGAGCACAGATACGCAGTATTTT. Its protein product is CASGLGAGSTDTQYF. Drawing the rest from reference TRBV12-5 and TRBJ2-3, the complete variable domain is DARVTQTPRHKVTEMGQEVTMRCQPILGHNTVFWYRQTMMQGLELLAYFRNRAPLDDSGMPKDRFSAEMPDATLATLKIQPSEPRDSAVYFCASGLGAGSTDTQYFGPGTRLTVL.

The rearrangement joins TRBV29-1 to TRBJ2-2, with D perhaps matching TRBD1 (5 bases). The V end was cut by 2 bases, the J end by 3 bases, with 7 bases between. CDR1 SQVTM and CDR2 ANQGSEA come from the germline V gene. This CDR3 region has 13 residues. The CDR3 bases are TGCAGCGTTGAAAAGGGGTACACCGGGGAGCTGTTTTTT. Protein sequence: CSVEKGYTGELFF.

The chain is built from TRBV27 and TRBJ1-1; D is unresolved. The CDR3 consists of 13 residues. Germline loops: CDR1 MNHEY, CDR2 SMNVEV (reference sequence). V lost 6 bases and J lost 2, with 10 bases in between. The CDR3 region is CASRLSKNTEAFF. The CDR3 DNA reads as TGTGCCAGCAGACTAAGCAAAAACACTGAAGCTTTCTTT.

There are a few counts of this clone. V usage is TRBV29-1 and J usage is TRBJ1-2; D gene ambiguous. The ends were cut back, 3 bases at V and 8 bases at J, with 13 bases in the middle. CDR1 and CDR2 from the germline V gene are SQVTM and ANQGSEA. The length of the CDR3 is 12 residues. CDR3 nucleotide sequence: TGCAGCGTTGAGGCCGCAGCTGCGGGCTACACCTTC. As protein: CSVEAAAAGYTF. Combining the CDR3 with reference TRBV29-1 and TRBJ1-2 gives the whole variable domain SAVISQKPSRDICQRGTSLTIQCQVDSQVTMMFWYRQQPGQSLTLIATANQGSEATYESGFVIDKFPISRPNLTFSTLTVSNMSPEDSSIYLCSVEAAAAGYTFGSGTRLTVV.

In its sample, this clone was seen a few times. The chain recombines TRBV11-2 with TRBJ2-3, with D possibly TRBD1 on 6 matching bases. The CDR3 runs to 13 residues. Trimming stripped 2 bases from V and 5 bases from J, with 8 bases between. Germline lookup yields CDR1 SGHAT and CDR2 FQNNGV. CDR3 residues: CASSLRGGDTQYF. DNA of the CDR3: TGTGCCAGCAGCTTACGAGGGGGAGATACGCAGTATTTT.

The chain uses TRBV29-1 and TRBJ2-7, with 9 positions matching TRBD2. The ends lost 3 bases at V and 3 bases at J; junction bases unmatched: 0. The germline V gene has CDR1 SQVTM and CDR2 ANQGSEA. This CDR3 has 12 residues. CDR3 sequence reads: CSVDSGGYEQYF. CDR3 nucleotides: TGCAGCGTTGATAGCGGGGGCTACGAGCAGTACTTC.

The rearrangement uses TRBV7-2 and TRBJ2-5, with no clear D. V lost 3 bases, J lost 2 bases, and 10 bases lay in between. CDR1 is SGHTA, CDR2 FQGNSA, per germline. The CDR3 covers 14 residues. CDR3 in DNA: TGTGCCAGCAGCTTGTTTATCGGACAAGAGACCCAGTACTTC. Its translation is CASSLFIGQETQYF.

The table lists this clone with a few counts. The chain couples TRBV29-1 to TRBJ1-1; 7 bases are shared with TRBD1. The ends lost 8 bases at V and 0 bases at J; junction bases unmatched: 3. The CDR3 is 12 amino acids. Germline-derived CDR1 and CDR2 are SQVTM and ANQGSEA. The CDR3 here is CSIDRVNTEAFF. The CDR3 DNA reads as TGCAGCATCGACAGGGTGAACACTGAAGCTTTCTTT.

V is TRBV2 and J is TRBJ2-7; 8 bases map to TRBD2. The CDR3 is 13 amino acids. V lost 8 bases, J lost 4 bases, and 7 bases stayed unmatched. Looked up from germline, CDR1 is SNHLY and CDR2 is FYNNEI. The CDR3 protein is CASSGGAVYEQYF. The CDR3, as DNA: TGTGCCAGCTCCGGGGGGGCTGTGTACGAGCAGTACTTC.

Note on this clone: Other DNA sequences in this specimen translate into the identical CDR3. The CDR3 DNA sequence: TGTGCCAGCAGCTTATCTAGCGGGGGGGGCACAGATACGCAGTATTTT. This codes for CASSLSSGGGTDTQYF. The chain is built from TRBV7-2 and TRBJ2-3, with 12 bases matching TRBD2. Germline loops: CDR1 SGHTA, CDR2 FQGNSA. The length of the CDR3 is 16 residues. V was pared by 2 bases and J by 1 base, with 1 base of the junction left unmatched. The whole variable domain, filled in from reference TRBV7-2 and TRBJ2-3, reads GAGVSQSPSNKVTEKGKDVELRCDPISGHTALYWYRQSLGQGLEFLIYFQGNSAPDKSGLPSDRFSAERTGGSVSTLTIQRTQQEDSAVYLCASSLSSGGGTDTQYFGPGTRLTVL.

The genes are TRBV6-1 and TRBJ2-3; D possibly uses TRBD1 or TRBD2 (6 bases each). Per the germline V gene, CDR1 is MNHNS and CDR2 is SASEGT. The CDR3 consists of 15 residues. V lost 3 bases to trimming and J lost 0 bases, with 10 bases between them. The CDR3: CASSDGGPSTDTQYF. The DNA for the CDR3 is TGTGCCAGCAGTGATGGGGGGCCGAGCACAGATACGCAGTATTTT.

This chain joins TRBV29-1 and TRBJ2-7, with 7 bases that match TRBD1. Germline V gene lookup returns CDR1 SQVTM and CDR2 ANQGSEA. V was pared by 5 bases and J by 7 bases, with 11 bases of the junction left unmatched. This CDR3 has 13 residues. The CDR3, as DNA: TGCAGCGTTCGACTTACAGGGGCCTGGGAGCAGTACTTC. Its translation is CSVRLTGAWEQYF.

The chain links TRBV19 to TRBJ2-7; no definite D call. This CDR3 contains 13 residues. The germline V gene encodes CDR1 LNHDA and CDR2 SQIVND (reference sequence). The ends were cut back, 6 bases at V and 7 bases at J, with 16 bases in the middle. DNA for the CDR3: TGTGCCAGTAGCCCAGTTCACCCTCAGGAGCAGTACTTC. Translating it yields CASSPVHPQEQYF.

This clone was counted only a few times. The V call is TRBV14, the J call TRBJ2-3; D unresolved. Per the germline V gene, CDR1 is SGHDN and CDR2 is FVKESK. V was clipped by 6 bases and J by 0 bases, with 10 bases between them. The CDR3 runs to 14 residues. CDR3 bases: TGTGCCAGCAGTCGAGTAACTAGCACAGATACGCAGTATTTT. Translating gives CASSRVTSTDTQYF.

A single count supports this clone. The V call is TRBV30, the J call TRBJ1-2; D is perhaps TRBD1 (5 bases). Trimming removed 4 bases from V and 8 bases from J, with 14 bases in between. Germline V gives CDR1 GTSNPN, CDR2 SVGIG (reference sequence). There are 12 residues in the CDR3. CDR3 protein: CAWKQAHGGYTF. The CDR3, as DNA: TGTGCCTGGAAACAGGCCCATGGGGGCTACACCTTC.